This T cell receptor (beta chain) originates from a study of cytomegalovirus exposure and HLA in healthy donors. General observations from the study: Accurate HLA-A and HLA-B prediction from TCR beta sequences was reported for most subjects.

Trimming pared 0 bases from V and 7 bases from J, leaving 9 bases between. The CDR3 is 13 amino acids. The germline V gene has CDR1 LNHDA and CDR2 SQIVND (reference sequence). In the case of this clone: What it binds is not known.

Primers for the PCR totalled 60 Vbeta and 13 Jbeta. Profiling relied on immunoSEQ multiplex PCR, and the TCRdb table lists in-frame clones only, not all of them. Here the sample spans about 150,000 clones, about 73% being singletons. The sample was PBMCs. The receptor's source is a woman aged 60-75 years in good health and CMV-seropositive. This chain links TRBV19 with TRBJ1-2; the D gene is possibly TRBD1 (5 bases). CDR3 in DNA: TGTGCCAGTAGTATAGAAGGGGTTGGTGGCTACACCTTC. Its protein is CASSIEGVGGYTF.